The clone carrying this T cell receptor beta chain was detected only a few times. Each CDR3 protein gets one entry after TCRdb re-called the 5' RACE reads with MiXCR. The sample consists of tens of thousands of distinct CDR3 sequences, about a tenth of them appearing once. This sample is part of a study of early T cells in non-severe SARS-CoV-2 infection. Sequenced: whole blood. The clonotype was recovered from an adult who was a healthcare worker with PCR-confirmed SARS-CoV-2 infection or an uninfected control (not recorded which).

The CDR3 protein is CASSLPGYNEQFF. Written as DNA, the CDR3 is TGCGCCAGCAGCTTGCCCGGATACAATGAGCAGTTCTTC. The chain has TRBV5-1 and TRBJ2-1, with D uncertain. Germline V gene sequence: CDR1 SGHRS, CDR2 YFSETQ. Trimming cost V 1 base and J 4 bases, with 6 bases left between them. The CDR3 totals 13 residues.